A single sample is the source of the 9 T cell receptor beta chains below, sequenced in a study of CD8 T cells in ankylosing spondylitis (dated 2017 in TCRdb). Broad study findings and their caveats: Blood from ankylosing spondylitis patients appeared to be characterized by a TCR beta motif made up of eight highly homologous amino acid variants.

Which antigens these TCRs recognize remains unknown. The library came from 5' RACE. TCRdb records Illumina HiSeq 2500 as the sequencer. Through fastp at Q25 and MiXCR, TCRdb rebuilt clones from the public reads, retaining in-frame beta chains. Every distinct CDR3 protein forms one entry, paired with its most common genes and DNA. In this sample the table shows hundreds of thousands of distinct CDR3 sequences, 15% to 20% of which occur a single time. The ten largest account for just over 1% of the sample. Sequenced input: blood, either unsorted or a sorted T cell fraction (not recorded which). The receptors originated from a male donor with ankylosing spondylitis.

The CDR3 region is CASSQELFGQGYSPLHF. In nucleotides, the CDR3 is TGTGCCAGCAGCCAAGAATTATTCGGACAGGGTTATTCACCCCTCCACTTT. This chain uses TRBV14 with TRBJ1-6; TRBD1 agrees at 8 bases. The germline CDR1 and CDR2 sequences are SGHDN and FVKESK. This CDR3 spans 17 amino acids. Trimming cost V 0 bases and J 8 bases; bases outside gene matches: 9.

The CDR3 spells CSARGGRSYNEQFF. CDR3 bases: TGCAGTGCTAGGGGTGGGAGGAGCTACAATGAGCAGTTCTTC. The chain couples TRBV20-1 to TRBJ2-1; D possibly corresponds to TRBD2 (6 bases). CDR1 is DFQATT and CDR2 is SNEGSKA in the germline V gene (reference sequence). Trimming took 3 bases from V and 3 from J, leaving 12 bases between them. The CDR3 is 14 amino acids.

This clonotype was found a few times. The chain recombines TRBV20-1 with TRBJ1-2, with 7 bases fitting TRBD1. V lost 1 base to trimming and J lost 5 bases; unmatched junction nucleotides: 10. Germline CDR1 and CDR2: DFQATT and SNEGSKA (reference sequence). CDR3 size: 15 residues. The CDR3 bases are TGCAGTGCTAGAGTCCTTGGACAGGAATCATATGGCTACACCTTC. As protein: CSARVLGQESYGYTF.

The chain links TRBV28 to TRBJ1-2; D perhaps matches TRBD1 (5 bases). Germline assignment: CDR1 MDHEN and CDR2 SYDVKM. The germline V and J ends were trimmed by 8 bases and 5 bases, with 12 bases remaining between them. The CDR3 is 12 amino acids. CDR3 loop: CASLGGRYGYTF. The CDR3 DNA reads as TGTGCCAGCTTGGGGGGTCGGTATGGCTACACCTTC.

This clonotype was detected only a few times. The rearrangement joins TRBV5-8 to TRBJ1-2; weak D call: TRBD1 (5 bases). V was shortened by 6 bases and J by 6 bases, with 12 bases between the two germline ends. The CDR3 contains 12 residues. Germline loops: CDR1 SGHTS, CDR2 YDEGEE. CDR3: CASKGLLHGYTF. CDR3 sequence (DNA): TGTGCCAGCAAGGGACTGCTCCATGGCTACACCTTC.

This clonotype was counted between two and nine times. Germline and junction disagree at one end, which may indicate a read error. The chain uses TRBV7-7 and TRBJ2-5, with 13 positions matching TRBD2. The CDR3 consists of 15 residues. The germline CDR1 and CDR2 sequences are SSHAT and FNYEAQ (reference sequence). CDR3 residues: CASRPGTSGEETQYF. For the CDR3, the DNA is TGTGCTAGCAGACCCGGGACTAGCGGGGAAGAGACCCAGTACTTC.

This sequence joins TRBV21-1 and TRBJ2-7; TRBD1, the table's D call, was not compared with the DNA. TRBV21-1 is deemed a pseudogene. This CDR3 has 14 amino acids. This chain's CDR3 is CASSKKGTGYEQYF. In nucleotides, the CDR3 is TGTGCCAGCAGCAAAAAGGGGACAGGGTACGAGCAGTACTTC.

The table lists this clonotype with a few counts. The V call is TRBV3-1, the J call TRBJ1-3; D is unclear. V gave up 3 bases and J gave up 3 bases, with 9 bases separating them. CDR1 and CDR2 (germline): LGHDT, YNNKEL (reference sequence). The CDR3 spans 14 residues. The CDR3 is CASSHRPGGNTIYF. For the CDR3, the DNA is TGTGCCAGCAGCCACCGCCCGGGTGGAAACACCATATATTTT.

This clonotype appeared a single time. The chain carries TRBV4-1 and TRBJ2-7; 10 bases agree with TRBD2. Germline CDR1 and CDR2: MGHRA and YSYEKL. Trimming at V came to 4 bases and at J to 1 base, leaving 16 bases not matched to a gene. The CDR3 has 19 amino acids. CDR3 sequence: CASSPHFVGLAEGSYEQYF. The DNA for the CDR3 is TGCGCCAGCAGCCCTCATTTCGTAGGACTAGCGGAAGGGTCCTACGAGCAGTACTTC.